This TCR beta chain derives from a study of cytomegalovirus exposure and HLA in healthy donors. The donors comprised healthy bone marrow donors. The CDR3 contains 18 residues. J gave up 1 base and V 1 base, and 10 bases lay outside the gene matches. Germline CDR1 is SEHNR and CDR2 is FQNEAQ (reference sequence). Regarding the study as a whole: The majority of CMV-associated TCR beta chains were reported as apparently HLA-restricted in a later analysis. A missense variant in DCLRE1C was later tied to TCR beta V- and J-gene trimming. A later examination showed that TCR association rates differed by HLA locus, with DRB1 most and HLA-C fewest.

About this clone: Its antigen is unidentified.

PCR amplification relied on 60 Vbeta primers (plus 13 Jbeta primers). Sequencing was performed with immunoSEQ multiplex PCR; in TCRdb, only in-frame clones are kept and a portion is missing. The sample lists about 84,000 clones; 85% to 90% were seen once. V gene TRBV7-9 combines with J gene TRBJ2-1; 7 bases map to TRBD2. This clonotype was obtained from a young man in good health and CMV-seronegative. Sample: PBMCs. CDR3 region: CASSLDSGWRGSYNEQFF. CDR3 nucleotide sequence: TGTGCCAGCAGCTTAGACTCGGGCTGGCGGGGGTCCTACAATGAGCAGTTCTTC.